The T cell receptor (beta chain) under discussion was sequenced for a study of blood T cell repertoires in COVID-19. Losses at the gene ends were 2 bases for V and 1 base for J; bases not matched to a gene: 4. The CDR3 has 15 amino acids. CDR1 and CDR2 from the germline V gene are SGHRS and YFSETQ. Assay used: immunoSEQ multiplex PCR; TCRdb lists only in-frame clones, some missing. The table lists more than 200,000 clones, more than 75% of them singletons, with 7% to 8.5% in the top ten. The V gene is TRBV5-1, the J gene TRBJ1-1, with 8 bases lining up with TRBD1. Sequencing was carried out using PBMCs or T cells enriched from blood (not recorded which). The receptor was isolated from a man between 25 and 39 years old in a cohort exposed to, infected with or recovered from COVID-19 (not recorded which). CDR3 protein: CASSFQGAGNTEAFF. The CDR3 DNA reads TGCGCCAGCAGCTTTCAGGGGGCTGGGAACACTGAAGCTTTCTTT.